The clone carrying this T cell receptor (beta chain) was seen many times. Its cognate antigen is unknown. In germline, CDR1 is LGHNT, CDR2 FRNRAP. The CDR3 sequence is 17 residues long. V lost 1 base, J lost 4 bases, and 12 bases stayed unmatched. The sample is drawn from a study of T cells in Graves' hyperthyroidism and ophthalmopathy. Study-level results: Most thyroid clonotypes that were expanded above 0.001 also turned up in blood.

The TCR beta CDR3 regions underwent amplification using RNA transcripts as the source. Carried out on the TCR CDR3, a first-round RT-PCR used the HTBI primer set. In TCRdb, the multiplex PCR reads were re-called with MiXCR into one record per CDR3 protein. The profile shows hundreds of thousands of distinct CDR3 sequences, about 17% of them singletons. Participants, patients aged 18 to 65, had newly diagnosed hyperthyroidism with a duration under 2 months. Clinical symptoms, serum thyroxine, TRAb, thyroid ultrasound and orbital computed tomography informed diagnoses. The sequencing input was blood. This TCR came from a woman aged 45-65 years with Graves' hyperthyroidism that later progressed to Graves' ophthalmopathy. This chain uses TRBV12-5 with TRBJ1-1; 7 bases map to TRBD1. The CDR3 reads CASGLAPFRAGGTEAFF. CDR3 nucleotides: TGTGCTAGTGGTTTGGCACCATTTAGGGCAGGGGGCACTGAAGCTTTCTTT.